This TCR beta chain is from a study of beta chain features in type 1 diabetes. With regard to this clone: The antigen remains undetermined.

Study-wide results and caveats: In all four CD4+ subsets, TCRB CDR3 length was significantly, moderately reduced in type 1 diabetes.

The CDR3 has 13 amino acids. CDR1 is SGHTA, CDR2 FQGNSA, per germline. V was pared by 5 bases and J by 4 bases, with 11 bases between. Reverse transcription of all isolated RNA meant that expressed TCRB transcripts were sequenced. Produced via immunoSEQ multiplex PCR; TCRdb's table is partial and in-frame only. The sample shows roughly 160,000 clones, roughly 8% of them seen only once. The chain uses TRBV7-2 and TRBJ1-1; a possible D gene is TRBD1 (6 bases). The source is a man between 18 and 35 years old with type 1 diabetes. Material: central memory CD4+ T cells from blood. This CDR3 reads CASSQGRGTEAFF. The CDR3 coding sequence is TGTGCCAGCAGCCAGGGGCGCGGCACTGAAGCTTTCTTT.